The clone carrying this T cell receptor beta chain came up a few times. Its specificity is unknown. Each donor (without exception) was a healthy Caucasian. This sample was included in a study of identical twins. TCRdb reprocessed the 5' RACE reads with MiXCR, giving one entry per CDR3 protein. The table includes over 600,000 distinct CDR3 sequences, 21% detected once. Regarding the study as a whole: Twins' surplus sharing was weaker for beta out-of-frame sequences.

The CDR3 totals 13 residues. The germline V and J ends were trimmed by 7 bases and 4 bases, with 13 bases remaining between them. Separately, the same data were catalogued under a study of T cells expressing NK-cell markers.

The J gene is TRBJ1-1, the V gene TRBV12-3 or TRBV12-4, with D possibly being TRBD1 (5 bases). Sequencing was performed on PBMCs. The sequence was obtained from a woman under 30 in good health. The CDR3, as DNA: TGTGCCAGCATCCCCCATGGGGGCACTGAAGCTTTCTTT. This codes for CASIPHGGTEAFF.